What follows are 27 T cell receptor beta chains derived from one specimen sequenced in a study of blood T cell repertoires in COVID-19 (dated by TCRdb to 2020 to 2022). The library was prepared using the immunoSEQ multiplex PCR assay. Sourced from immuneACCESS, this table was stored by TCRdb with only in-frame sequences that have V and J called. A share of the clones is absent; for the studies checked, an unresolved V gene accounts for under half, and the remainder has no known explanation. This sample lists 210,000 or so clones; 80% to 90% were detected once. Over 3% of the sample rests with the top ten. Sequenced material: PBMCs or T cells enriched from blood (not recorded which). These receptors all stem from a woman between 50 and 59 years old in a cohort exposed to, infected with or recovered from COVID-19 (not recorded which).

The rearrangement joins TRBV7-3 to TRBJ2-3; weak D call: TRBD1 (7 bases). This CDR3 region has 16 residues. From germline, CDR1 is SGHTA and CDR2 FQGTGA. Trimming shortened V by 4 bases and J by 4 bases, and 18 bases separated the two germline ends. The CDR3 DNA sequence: TGTGCCAGCAGCTCTATAGATGCGGGACAGCCAGATACGCAGTATTTT. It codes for CASSSIDAGQPDTQYF.

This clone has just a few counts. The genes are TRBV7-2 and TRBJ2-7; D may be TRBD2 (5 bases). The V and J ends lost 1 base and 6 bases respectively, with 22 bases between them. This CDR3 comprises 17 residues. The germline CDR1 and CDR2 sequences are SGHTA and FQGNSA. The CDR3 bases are TGTGCCAGCAGCTTAGTTCCAGTGGAGGTGTATCCGGTCGAGCAGTACTTC. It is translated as CASSLVPVEVYPVEQYF.

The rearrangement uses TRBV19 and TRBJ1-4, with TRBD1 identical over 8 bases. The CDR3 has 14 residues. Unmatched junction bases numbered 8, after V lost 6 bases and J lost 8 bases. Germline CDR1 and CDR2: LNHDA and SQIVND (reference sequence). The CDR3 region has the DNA TGTGCCAGTAGCCCGACAGGGGTAGGAGAAAAACTGTTTTTT. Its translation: CASSPTGVGEKLFF.

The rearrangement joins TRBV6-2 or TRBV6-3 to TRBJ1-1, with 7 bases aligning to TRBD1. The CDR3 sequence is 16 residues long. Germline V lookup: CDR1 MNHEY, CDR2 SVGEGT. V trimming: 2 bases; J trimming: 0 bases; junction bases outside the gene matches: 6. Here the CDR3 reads CASSYLRGAVNTEAFF. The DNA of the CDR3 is TGTGCCAGCAGTTACCTCAGGGGGGCCGTGAACACTGAAGCTTTCTTT.

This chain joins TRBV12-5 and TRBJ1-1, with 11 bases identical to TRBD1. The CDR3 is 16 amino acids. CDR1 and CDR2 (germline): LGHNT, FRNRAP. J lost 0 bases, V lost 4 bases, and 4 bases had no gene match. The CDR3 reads CASGSGQGEMNTEAFF. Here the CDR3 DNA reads TGTGCTAGTGGTTCGGGACAGGGGGAAATGAACACTGAAGCTTTCTTT.

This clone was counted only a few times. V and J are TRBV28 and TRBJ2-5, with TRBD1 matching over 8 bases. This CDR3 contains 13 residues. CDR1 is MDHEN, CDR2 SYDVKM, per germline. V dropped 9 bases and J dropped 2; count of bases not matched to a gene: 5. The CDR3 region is CASGQGRQETQYF. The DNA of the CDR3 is TGTGCCAGTGGACAGGGCCGACAAGAGACCCAGTACTTC.

Written as DNA, the CDR3 is TGCGCCAGCAGCCAAGGTGGGCGGGGGCTATCCTACGAGCAGTACTTC. Encoded protein: CASSQGGRGLSYEQYF. The gene calls are TRBV4-1 and TRBJ2-7; D is possibly TRBD2 (7 bases). The CDR3 sequence is 16 residues long. Germline V gives CDR1 MGHRA, CDR2 YSYEKL. The V gene lost 1 base and the J gene lost 1 base, with 14 bases spanning the gap.

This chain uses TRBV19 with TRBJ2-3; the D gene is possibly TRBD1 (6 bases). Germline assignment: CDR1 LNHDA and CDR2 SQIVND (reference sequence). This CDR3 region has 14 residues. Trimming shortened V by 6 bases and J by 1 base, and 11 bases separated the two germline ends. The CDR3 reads CASRLGAGTDTQYF. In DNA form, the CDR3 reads TGTGCCAGTAGGCTGGGGGCAGGCACAGATACGCAGTATTTT. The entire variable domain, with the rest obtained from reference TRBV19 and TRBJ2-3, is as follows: DGGITQSPKYLFRKEGQNVTLSCEQNLNHDAMYWYRQDPGQGLRLIYYSQIVNDFQKGDIAEGYSVSREKKESFPLTVTSAQKNPTAFYLCASRLGAGTDTQYFGPGTRLTVL.

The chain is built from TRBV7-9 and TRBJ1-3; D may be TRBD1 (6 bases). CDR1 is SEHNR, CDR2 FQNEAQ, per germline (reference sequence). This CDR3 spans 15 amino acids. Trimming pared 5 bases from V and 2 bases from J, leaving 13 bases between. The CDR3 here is CASSPTGFTGNTIYF. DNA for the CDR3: TGTGCCAGCAGCCCAACAGGGTTTACTGGAAACACCATATATTTT.

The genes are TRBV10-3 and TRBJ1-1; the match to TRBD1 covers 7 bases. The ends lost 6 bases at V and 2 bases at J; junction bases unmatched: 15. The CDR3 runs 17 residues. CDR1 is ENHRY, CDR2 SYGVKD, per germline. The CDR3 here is CAISNGLQGTANTEAFF. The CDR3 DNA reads TGTGCCATCAGCAACGGACTACAAGGGACAGCAAACACTGAAGCTTTCTTT.

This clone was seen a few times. The CDR3 is CASSDSTGGANEQFF. The CDR3 nucleotides are TGTGCCAGCAGTGACTCGACCGGGGGTGCAAATGAGCAGTTCTTC. The genes are TRBV6-4 and TRBJ2-1; tentative D call: TRBD2 (6 bases). CDR1 and CDR2 (germline): MRHNA, SNTAGT. The CDR3 runs to 15 residues. V was cut by 0 bases and J by 7 bases, with 13 bases left in between.

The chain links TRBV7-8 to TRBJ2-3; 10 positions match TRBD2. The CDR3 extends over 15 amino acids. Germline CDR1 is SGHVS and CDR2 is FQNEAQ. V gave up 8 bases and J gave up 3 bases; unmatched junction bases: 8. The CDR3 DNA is TGTGCCAGCGCCCAAACTAGCGGGACAACAGATACGCAGTATTTT. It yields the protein CASAQTSGTTDTQYF. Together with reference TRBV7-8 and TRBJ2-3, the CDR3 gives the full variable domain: GAGVSQSPRYKVAKRGQDVALRCDPISGHVSLFWYQQALGQGPEFLTYFQNEAQLDKSGLPSDRFFAERPEGSVSTLKIQRTQQEDSAVYLCASAQTSGTTDTQYFGPGTRLTVL.

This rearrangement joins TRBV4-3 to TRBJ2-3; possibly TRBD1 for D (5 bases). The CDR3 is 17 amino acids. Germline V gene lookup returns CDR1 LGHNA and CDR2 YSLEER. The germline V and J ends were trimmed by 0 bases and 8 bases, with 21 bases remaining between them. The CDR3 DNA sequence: TGCGCCAGCAGCCAAGATATTTTATTAGGGGTACGAGCTACGCAGTATTTT. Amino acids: CASSQDILLGVRATQYF.

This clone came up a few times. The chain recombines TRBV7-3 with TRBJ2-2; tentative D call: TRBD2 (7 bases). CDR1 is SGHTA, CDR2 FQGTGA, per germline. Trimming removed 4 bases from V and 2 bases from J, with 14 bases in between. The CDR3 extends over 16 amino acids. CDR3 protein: CASSSGASGNTGELFF. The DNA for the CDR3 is TGTGCCAGCAGCTCAGGGGCTAGCGGAAACACCGGGGAGCTGTTTTTT.

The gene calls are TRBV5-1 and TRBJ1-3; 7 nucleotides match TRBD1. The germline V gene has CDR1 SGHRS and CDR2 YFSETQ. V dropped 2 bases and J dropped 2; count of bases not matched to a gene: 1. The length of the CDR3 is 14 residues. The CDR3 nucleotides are TGCGCCAGCAGCTTAACAGGGGCTGGAAACACCATATATTTT. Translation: CASSLTGAGNTIYF.

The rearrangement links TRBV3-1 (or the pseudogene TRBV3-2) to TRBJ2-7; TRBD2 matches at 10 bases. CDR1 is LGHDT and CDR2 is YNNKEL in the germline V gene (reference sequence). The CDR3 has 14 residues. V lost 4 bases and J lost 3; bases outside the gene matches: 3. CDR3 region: CASSRSGGGYEQYF. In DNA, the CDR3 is TGTGCCAGCAGCCGGAGCGGGGGGGGCTACGAGCAGTACTTC.

CDR3 protein: CASSLVRLPGSEAFF. The CDR3 region has the DNA TGTGCCAGCAGCTTAGTACGCCTGCCGGGAAGTGAAGCTTTCTTT. The V call is TRBV7-2, the J call TRBJ1-1; no clear D. CDR3 length equals 15 residues. Looked up from germline, CDR1 is SGHTA and CDR2 is FQGNSA. Trimming pared 1 base from V and 7 bases from J, leaving 16 bases between.

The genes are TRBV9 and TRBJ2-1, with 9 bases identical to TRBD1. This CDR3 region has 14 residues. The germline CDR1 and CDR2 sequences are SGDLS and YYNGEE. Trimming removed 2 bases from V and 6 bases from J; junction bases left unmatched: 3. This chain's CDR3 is CASSVGTGINEQFF. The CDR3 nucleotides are TGTGCCAGCAGCGTCGGGACAGGGATCAATGAGCAGTTCTTC.

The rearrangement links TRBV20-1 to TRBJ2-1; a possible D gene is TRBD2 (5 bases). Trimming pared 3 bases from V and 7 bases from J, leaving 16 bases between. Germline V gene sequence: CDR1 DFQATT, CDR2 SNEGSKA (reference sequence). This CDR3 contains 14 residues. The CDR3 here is CSASPLQRPNEQFF. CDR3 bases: TGCAGTGCTAGTCCCCTCCAGCGGCCGAATGAGCAGTTCTTC.

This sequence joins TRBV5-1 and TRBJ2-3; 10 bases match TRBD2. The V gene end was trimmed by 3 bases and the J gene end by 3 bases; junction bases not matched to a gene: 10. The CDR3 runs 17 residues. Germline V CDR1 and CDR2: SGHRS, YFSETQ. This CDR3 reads CASSSHLAGAPTDTQYF. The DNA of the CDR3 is TGCGCCAGCAGCTCTCACCTAGCGGGGGCTCCTACAGATACGCAGTATTTT. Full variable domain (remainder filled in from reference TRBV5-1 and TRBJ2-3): KAGVTQTPRYLIKTRGQQVTLSCSPISGHRSVSWYQQTPGQGLQFLFEYFSETQRNKGNFPGRFSGRQFSNSRSEMNVSTLELGDSALYLCASSSHLAGAPTDTQYFGPGTRLTVL.

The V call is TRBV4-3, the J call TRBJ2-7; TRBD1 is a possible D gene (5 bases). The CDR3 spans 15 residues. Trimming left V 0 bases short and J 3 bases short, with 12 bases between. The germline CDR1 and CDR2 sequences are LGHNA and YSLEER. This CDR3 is CASSQDQYRIYEQYF. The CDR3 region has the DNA TGCGCCAGCAGCCAAGATCAATACAGGATCTACGAGCAGTACTTC.

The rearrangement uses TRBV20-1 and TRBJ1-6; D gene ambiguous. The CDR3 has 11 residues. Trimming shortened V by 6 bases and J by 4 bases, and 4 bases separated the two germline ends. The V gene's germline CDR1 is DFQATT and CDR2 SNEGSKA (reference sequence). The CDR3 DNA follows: TGCAGTGCACAATATAATTCACCCCTCCACTTT. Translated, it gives CSAQYNSPLHF.

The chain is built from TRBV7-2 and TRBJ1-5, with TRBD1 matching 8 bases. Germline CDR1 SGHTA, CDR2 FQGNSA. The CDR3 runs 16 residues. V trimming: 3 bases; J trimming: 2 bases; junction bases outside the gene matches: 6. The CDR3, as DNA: TGTGCCAGCAGCTTGGACAGGGTTGCACGCAATCAGCCCCAGCATTTT. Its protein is CASSLDRVARNQPQHF.

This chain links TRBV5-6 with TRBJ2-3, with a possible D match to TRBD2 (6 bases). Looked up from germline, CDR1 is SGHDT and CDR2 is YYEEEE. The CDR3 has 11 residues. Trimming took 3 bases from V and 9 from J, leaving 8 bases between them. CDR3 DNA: TGTGCCAGCAGCTGGGACTCGACGCAGTATTTT. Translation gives CASSWDSTQYF.

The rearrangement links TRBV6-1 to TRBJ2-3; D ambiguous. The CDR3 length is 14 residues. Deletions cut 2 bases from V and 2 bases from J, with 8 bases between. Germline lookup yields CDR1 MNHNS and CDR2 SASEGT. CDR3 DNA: TGTGCCAGCAGTGAATTCCAGAACACAGATACGCAGTATTTT. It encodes CASSEFQNTDTQYF.

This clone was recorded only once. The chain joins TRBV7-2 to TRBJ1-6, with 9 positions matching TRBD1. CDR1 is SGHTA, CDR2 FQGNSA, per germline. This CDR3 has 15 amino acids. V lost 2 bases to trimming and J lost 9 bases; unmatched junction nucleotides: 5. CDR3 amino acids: CASSLFDRGISPLHF. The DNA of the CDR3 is TGTGCCAGCAGCTTATTCGACAGGGGGATTTCACCCCTCCACTTT.

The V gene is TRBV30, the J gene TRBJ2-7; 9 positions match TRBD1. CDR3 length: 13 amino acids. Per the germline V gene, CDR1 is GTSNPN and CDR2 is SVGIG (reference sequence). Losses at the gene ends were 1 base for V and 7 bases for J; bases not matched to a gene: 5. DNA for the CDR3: TGTGCCTGGAGTGGCTGGGACAGGGCTGAGCAGTACTTC. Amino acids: CAWSGWDRAEQYF.